A single sample gave rise to the 27 T cell receptor beta chains below, sequenced in a study of T-cell memory formation after mild COVID-19. TCRdb re-derived calls from the 5' RACE reads in MiXCR, one entry per CDR3 protein. Of around 310,000 distinct CDR3 sequences listed, 20% to 25% are singletons. The sequenced sample consisted of PBMCs or a T cell subset sorted from them (not recorded which). The source of these receptors is a man in his late teens or twenties who had mild COVID-19 (a few samples of this study predate the infection). Cell type and time point are not known.

This clonotype was observed many times. This sequence joins TRBV5-1 and TRBJ1-1; a weak D match, TRBD1 (6 bases). The CDR3 is 15 amino acids. V was pared by 4 bases and J by 4 bases, with 17 bases between. The germline gives CDR1 SGHRS, CDR2 YFSETQ. CDR3 protein: CASSRDGGLSTEAFF. CDR3 bases: TGCGCCAGCAGCCGAGACGGGGGGCTGAGCACTGAAGCTTTCTTT.

The genes are TRBV5-1 and TRBJ2-3; D perhaps matches TRBD2 (6 bases). This CDR3 is built from 15 residues. From germline, CDR1 is SGHRS and CDR2 YFSETQ. The V gene lost 7 bases and the J gene lost 4 bases, with 19 bases spanning the gap. This CDR3 is CASGARRGDADTQYF. The CDR3 DNA follows: TGCGCCAGCGGAGCCCGGCGGGGAGACGCAGATACGCAGTATTTT.

V and J are TRBV3-1 and TRBJ2-5; no clear D. This CDR3 comprises 16 residues. Germline CDR1 LGHDT, CDR2 YNNKEL (reference sequence). V lost 3 bases, J lost 4 bases, and 18 bases lay in between. The CDR3 DNA reads TGTGCCAGCAGCCATCTCGGACGGAGATGGGGAGAGACCCAGTACTTC. Translating it yields CASSHLGRRWGETQYF.

The chain is built from TRBV5-4 and TRBJ2-2, with a weak D call TRBD1 (6 bases). V lost 4 bases, J lost 6 bases, and 16 bases lay in between. CDR3 length: 15 residues. Germline V gene sequence: CDR1 SGHNT, CDR2 YYREEE (reference sequence). The CDR3 sequence is CASSRLNTGSGELFF. CDR3 nucleotide sequence: TGTGCCAGCAGCCGACTGAATACAGGGTCCGGGGAGCTGTTTTTT.

This clonotype was found once. This chain connects TRBV4-1 to TRBJ1-2; 9 bases are a match to TRBD1. Germline CDR1 and CDR2: MGHRA and YSYEKL. This CDR3 has 15 amino acids. Trimming took 0 bases from V and 8 from J; bases not matched to a gene: 7. The CDR3 coding sequence is TGCGCCAGCAGCCAAGAGTGGGGACAGGGCTCCGGCTACACCTTC. This gives the protein CASSQEWGQGSGYTF.

This clonotype was counted at least ten times. The chain uses TRBV7-2 and TRBJ1-2; 9 bases fit TRBD1. CDR1 SGHTA and CDR2 FQGNSA come from the germline V gene. The V gene end was trimmed by 5 bases and the J gene end by 4 bases; junction bases not matched to a gene: 2. The CDR3 is 13 residues long. Here the CDR3 DNA reads TGTGCCAGCAGCCTGGGACAGGGCTATGGCTACACCTTC. Amino acid sequence: CASSLGQGYGYTF.

This sequence joins TRBV20-1 and TRBJ2-7, with TRBD2 as a possible D gene (6 bases). CDR1 and CDR2 (germline): DFQATT, SNEGSKA (reference sequence). This CDR3 has 11 amino acids. The V and J ends lost 6 bases and 11 bases respectively, with 17 bases between them. The CDR3 loop reads CSALRGSREYV. The CDR3 region has the DNA TGCAGTGCCCTCCGGGGGTCGAGGGAGTACGTC.

Only a few counts were recorded for this clonotype. The chain recombines TRBV5-6 with TRBJ2-3, with D tentatively TRBD2 (7 bases). The CDR3 extends over 16 amino acids. Trimming shortened V by 6 bases and J by 4 bases, and 21 bases separated the two germline ends. Germline V CDR1 and CDR2: SGHDT, YYEEEE. The CDR3 region is CASNLGGAGVADTQYF. CDR3 coding DNA: TGTGCCAGCAACTTAGGGGGGGCCGGTGTTGCAGATACGCAGTATTTT.

V usage is TRBV29-1 and J usage is TRBJ2-2; D possibly corresponds to TRBD1 (6 bases). Between the trimmed V and J ends, which lost 4 bases and 2 bases, there was a span of 8 bases. The CDR3 is 13 amino acids. In germline, CDR1 is SQVTM, CDR2 ANQGSEA. CDR3 sequence: CSVAGDNTGELFF. The CDR3 nucleotides are TGCAGCGTTGCAGGGGACAACACCGGGGAGCTGTTTTTT.

The chain links TRBV11-2 to TRBJ2-3; D unresolved. Germline CDR1 SGHAT, CDR2 FQNNGV. V was trimmed by 0 bases and J by 5 bases, leaving 6 bases between them. The CDR3 has 13 amino acids. The CDR3 DNA reads as TGTGCCAGCAGCTTAGATCCGGTAGATACGCAGTATTTT. This sequence encodes CASSLDPVDTQYF.

A few counts support this clonotype. This chain joins TRBV29-1 and TRBJ2-1; D unclear. Looked up from germline, CDR1 is SQVTM and CDR2 is ANQGSEA. The CDR3 is made up of 10 amino acids. V was cut by 4 bases and J by 6 bases, with 4 bases left in between. This chain's CDR3 is CSVGANEQFF. In DNA, the CDR3 is TGCAGCGTTGGGGCCAATGAGCAGTTCTTC.

The V and J genes are TRBV20-1 and TRBJ2-2, with no clear D. The V gene lost 8 bases and the J gene lost 3 bases, with 13 bases spanning the gap. The CDR3 extends over 13 amino acids. Germline values: CDR1 DFQATT, CDR2 SNEGSKA (reference sequence). CDR3: CSPSPPDTGELFF. CDR3 nucleotide sequence: TGCAGTCCCAGTCCGCCTGACACCGGGGAGCTGTTTTTT.

This clonotype has only a few counts. The chain carries TRBV4-3 and TRBJ2-3; no reliable D call. This CDR3 is 16 amino acids long. Per germline, CDR1 LGHNA and CDR2 YSLEER. V was pared by 0 bases and J by 1 base, with 11 bases between. The CDR3 DNA follows: TGCGCCAGCAGCCAAGAGTTTCGCCCAGGCACAGATACGCAGTATTTT. It yields the protein CASSQEFRPGTDTQYF.

The rearrangement joins TRBV7-3 to TRBJ2-5, with 9 bases fitting TRBD2. The germline V gene has CDR1 SGHTA and CDR2 FQGTGA. V trimming: 5 bases; J trimming: 2 bases; junction bases outside the gene matches: 6. The CDR3 has 15 amino acids. DNA for the CDR3: TGTGCCAGCAGCGCGGGGGGGCGCAGGCAAGAGACCCAGTACTTC. This translates into CASSAGGRRQETQYF.

The V and J genes are TRBV12-3 or TRBV12-4 and TRBJ1-6; 9 bases are shared with TRBD1. The CDR3 covers 14 residues. J gave up 7 bases and V 6 bases, and 4 bases lay outside the gene matches. CDR3 in DNA: TGTGCCAGCAGAAGGACAGGGGCAAATTCACCCCTCCACTTT. Amino acids: CASRRTGANSPLHF.

The V call is TRBV19, the J call TRBJ2-3, with unresolved D. Between the trimmed V and J ends, which lost 5 bases and 4 bases, there was a span of 13 bases. From germline, CDR1 is LNHDA and CDR2 SQIVND (reference sequence). The CDR3 contains 14 residues. The CDR3 reads CASSPGAFADTQYF. The CDR3 nucleotides are TGTGCCAGTAGTCCGGGCGCATTTGCAGATACGCAGTATTTT.

The CDR3 spells CASSRTGDGNEQFF. The CDR3 bases are TGTGCCAGCAGCCGGACAGGCGACGGGAATGAGCAGTTCTTC. The chain uses TRBV7-6 and TRBJ2-1; 7 nucleotides align to TRBD1. The V segment lost 5 bases and the J segment 7 bases; nucleotides outside the gene matches: 8. Germline V gene sequence: CDR1 SGHVS, CDR2 FNYEAQ. The CDR3 is made up of 14 amino acids.

This clonotype occurred a few times. The chain combines TRBV4-3 with TRBJ1-5; D gene unclear. This CDR3 region has 15 residues. CDR1 LGHNA and CDR2 YSLEER come from the germline V gene. Trimming stripped 0 bases from V and 0 bases from J, with 6 bases between. The CDR3: CASSQDVYSNQPQHF. DNA for the CDR3: TGCGCCAGCAGCCAAGACGTTTATAGCAATCAGCCCCAGCATTTT.

This clonotype was found a few times. CDR3 region: CASSDQGGRGYTF. The CDR3 DNA follows: TGCGCCAGCAGCGACCAGGGGGGACGGGGCTACACCTTC. This chain links TRBV10-2 with TRBJ1-2; TRBD1 aligns across 7 bases. The ends lost 6 bases at V and 8 bases at J; junction bases unmatched: 9. The CDR3 is 13 amino acids. The germline V gene has CDR1 WSHSY and CDR2 SAAADI.

This chain joins TRBV6-5 and TRBJ1-2; D remains unclear. Germline V gene lookup returns CDR1 MNHEY and CDR2 SVGAGI. The CDR3 has 16 residues. V was clipped by 0 bases and J by 4 bases, with 15 bases between them. The CDR3 bases are TGTGCCAGCAGTTACTCTGGCTTGGCAAGTAGCTATGGCTACACCTTC. It translates to CASSYSGLASSYGYTF.

The chain joins TRBV5-1 to TRBJ2-3; 10 bases map to TRBD2. The CDR3 is made up of 15 amino acids. Trimming took 4 bases from V and 0 from J; bases not matched to a gene: 2. The germline CDR1 and CDR2 sequences are SGHRS and YFSETQ. CDR3 region: CASSISGGSTDTQYF. CDR3 bases: TGCGCCAGCAGCATTAGCGGGGGGAGCACAGATACGCAGTATTTT.

The chain has TRBV7-9 and TRBJ1-1; perhaps TRBD1 as D (5 bases). This CDR3 region has 13 residues. Germline V lookup: CDR1 SEHNR, CDR2 FQNEAQ (reference sequence). The germline V and J ends were trimmed by 5 bases and 2 bases, with 9 bases remaining between them. In DNA, the CDR3 is TGTGCCAGCAGCGAAACAGGAAACACTGAAGCTTTCTTT. The encoded protein is CASSETGNTEAFF. Looking up the rest from reference TRBV7-9 and TRBJ1-1 gives the full variable domain: DTGVSQNPRHKITKRGQNVTFRCDPISEHNRLYWYRQTLGQGPEFLTYFQNEAQLEKSRLLSDRFSAERPKGSFSTLEIQRTEQGDSAMYLCASSETGNTEAFFGQGTRLTVV.

The chain recombines TRBV6-5 with TRBJ2-5; the match to TRBD2 covers 12 bases. Trimming took 6 bases from V and 5 from J; bases not matched to a gene: 7. This CDR3 spans 15 amino acids. CDR1 and CDR2 from the germline V gene are MNHEY and SVGAGI. The DNA of the CDR3 is TGTGCCAGCAGCGCTACTAGCGGGGGGTTGGAGACCCAGTACTTC. Residues: CASSATSGGLETQYF.

This clonotype was seen a few times. This chain links TRBV28 with TRBJ1-5, with D possibly being TRBD1 (6 bases). The CDR3 totals 14 residues. CDR1 MDHEN and CDR2 SYDVKM come from the germline V gene. V shed 2 bases and J shed 9 bases, with 14 bases lying between them. CDR3 in amino acids: CASSLGRGYWPQHF. In nucleotides, the CDR3 is TGTGCCAGCAGTTTAGGGAGGGGGTATTGGCCCCAGCATTTT.

This clonotype was picked up a small number of times. The chain couples TRBV6-6 to TRBJ2-5; D call uncertain. The CDR3 is 13 amino acids. Trimming removed 1 base at V and 2 bases at J, with 5 bases between. CDR1 and CDR2 (germline): MNHNY, SVGAGI (reference sequence). This chain's CDR3 is CASSYWVQETQYF. CDR3 nucleotide sequence: TGTGCCAGCAGTTACTGGGTACAAGAGACCCAGTACTTC.

This clonotype was recorded a few times. The chain uses TRBV20-1 and TRBJ1-5, with D maybe TRBD1 (6 bases). Trimming shortened V by 4 bases and J by 6 bases, and 13 bases separated the two germline ends. The length of the CDR3 is 13 residues. Germline V CDR1 and CDR2: DFQATT, SNEGSKA (reference sequence). CDR3 in DNA: TGCAGTGCTACCCTCGGGGGCGGTCAGCCCCAGCATTTT. It is translated as CSATLGGGQPQHF.

This clonotype came up a few times. The chain couples TRBV7-2 to TRBJ1-1, with D perhaps matching TRBD1 (5 bases). The ends were cut back, 5 bases at V and 5 bases at J, with 15 bases in the middle. This CDR3 comprises 14 residues. Germline CDR1 reads SGHTA; CDR2 reads FQGNSA. CDR3 nucleotide sequence: TGTGCCAGCAGCCGGGACTGGGGGAGTACTGAAGCTTTCTTT. Its protein product is CASSRDWGSTEAFF.